The T cell receptor beta chain under discussion was sequenced for a study of Japanese encephalitis immunity and Zika vaccine responses (TCRdb year 2021). Background for the entire study: The included participants were given three 5.0 ug doses of alum-adjuvanted ZPIV at weeks 0, 4 and 28. The ZIKV peptides, 15-mers that overlapped by 11 residues, were chosen for containing NetMHCpan/NetMHCII-predicted epitopes with affinity below 50 nM. Eleven to twelve participants received one dose of YFV vaccine (YF-VAX) before ZPIV, and nine participants were flavivirus-naive. The study tested whether CD4 T cell responses to the Zika vaccine were shaped by prior Japanese encephalitis virus (JEV) or yellow fever virus (YFV) vaccination. TCR repertoires were also analyzed from three flavivirus-naive individuals at weeks 2, 6 and 52 after starting ZPIV vaccination. Stimulations used ZIKV structural-protein peptide pools split into flavivirus-conserved and non-conserved sets, or JEV or YFV peptides matching the pre-vaccination. Some 12 participants were given two doses of JEV vaccine (IXIARO) 28 days apart, two to three months before the first ZPIV dose. For TCR sequencing, six representative participants were chosen from each pre-vaccination group, with samples at week 0 (after pre-vaccination, before ZPIV) and week 52. Overall study outcomes, separate from this receptor: Peptide-pool deconvolution was not performed because of sample size limitations, and consequently the individual peptides driving cross-reactive responses were not identified. The samples grouped by participant and showed no similarity across individuals, which suggests that no public TCRs were detected. JEV-pre-vaccinated donors showed higher repertoire similarity across time-points and stimulations than YFV-pre-vaccinated donors, indicating more clonotypes common to ZIKV and JEV stimulation. The analysis covered only a subset of trial participants who had three doses and adequate samples, rather than the whole vaccinated cohort. Only a few individuals showed CD8 T cell responses to the ZIKV peptide pools, and those responses were of very low magnitude. In JEV-pre-vaccinated donors, the repertoire richness of CD4 T cells responding to conserved ZIKV epitopes decreased significantly after ZPIV.

PBMCs were stained with CellTrace CFSE and grown for approximately six days in RPMI containing approximately 8% human serum and peptide pools at 1 ug/mL each. On a BD FACSAria, proliferating CD4 T cells were sorted without fixation as live CD56-CD19-CD16-CD3+CD4+ CFSE-low cells. The enrolled adults were healthy and tested seronegative for ZIKV, JEV, YFV, DENV and WNV on microneutralization screening. Samples were obtained from a phase 1, double-blinded, randomized, placebo-controlled trial of an alum-adjuvanted Zika purified-inactivated virus (ZPIV) vaccine. Peripheral blood mononuclear cells were isolated using a standard procedure and kept frozen in liquid nitrogen until needed. From the cysteine up to the phenylalanine, the CDR3 has a length of 14 residues. Just CDR3 DNA is preserved here, 42 bases in frame from base 1. V and J are truncated by 3 bases and 0 bases respectively, leaving an intervening sequence of 6 bases. CDR1 SEHNR and CDR2 FQNEAQ were looked up in the germline V gene (reference sequence).

This clonotype is assessed as medium-sized (0.01 to 0.1%). No clone much larger than this one lies a single base away; base qualities are absent. The library was generated by 5' RACE. Before sequencing, the TCRbeta libraries were pooled in amounts proportional to the number of cells sorted for each library. Total RNA from sorted cells was extracted with RNAzol RT, and cDNA was made with an oligo(dT) primer and a template-switching oligo. The TCRbeta V-CDR3-J region was amplified by PCR between a SMARTer oligo primer and a TCRbeta constant-region primer using Kapa HiFi. Illumina adaptors and sample-specific index barcodes were added in a second PCR, with HighPrep bead cleanup and a Bioanalyzer check confirming a band of roughly 650 bp. Sequencing of the libraries was done on an Illumina MiSeq using 2x151 bp paired-end reads. On the authors' methods: Reads were demultiplexed with an in-house Java program, and MiXCR assigned TCRbeta annotations and counted clonotypes. Repertoire overlap was assessed with Morisita-Horn indices from the R package vegan, and UPGMA clustering and Circos plots of recurring clonotypes were generated. Shannon diversity and richness were normalized to the maximum possible value based on input cell numbers, so that values between 0 and 1 were obtained. CDR3beta sequences were aligned using MUSCLE, distances were calculated using SeqinR, and multidimensional scaling was plotted in R. TCRdb ran its own pipeline on the public reads, namely fastp trimming at Q25 and MiXCR clone calling, and kept in-frame beta chains. Each entry merges the rows of one CDR3 protein and shows their most common DNA and genes. TCRdb, not the authors, supplied the V and J calls. The sample table holds some 1,800 distinct CDR3 sequences, of which 5.3% were seen once. 28% of the sample comes from the top ten.

The rearrangement joined TRBV7-9 to TRBJ2-4; the D gene identity is not certain. This receptor was taken from an adult woman who received an inactivated Zika virus vaccine. The source material was antigen-activated CD4+ T cells from blood, cultured, sampled during a Zika inactivated vaccine study. CDR3 protein: CASSFGSAKNIQYF. The sequence in DNA is TGTGCCAGCAGCTTTGGGTCAGCCAAAAACATTCAGTACTTC.